The 16 T cell receptor beta chains reported below all come from one sample, sequenced in a study of beta chain features in type 1 diabetes. The isolated RNA, all of it, was reverse transcribed, so expressed TCRB transcripts were what got sequenced. Sequenced by immunoSEQ multiplex PCR; TCRdb stores in-frame clones only, minus some. The repertoire holds about 660,000 clones, with around 15% as singletons. Antigen specificity for these receptors is unknown. General observations from the study: Patients with Type 1 diabetes showed moderately but significantly shorter TCRB CDR3s in all four CD4+ subsets.

Sequencing was done on a sample of naive CD4+ T cells from blood. The receptors here all came from a man aged 18 to 30 with type 1 diabetes.

The table lists this clone with a few counts. The chain uses TRBV5-6 and TRBJ2-2, with TRBD1 as a possible D gene (6 bases). V lost 10 bases and J 2 bases, leaving 12 bases between the germline ends. Germline CDR1 reads SGHDT; CDR2 reads YYEEEE. The CDR3 length is 13 residues. The CDR3 region has the DNA TGTGCCGGAGGACAGAGAAACACCGGGGAGCTGTTTTTT. Translating it yields CAGGQRNTGELFF. The variable domain in full, completed from reference TRBV5-6 and TRBJ2-2, reads DAGVTQSPTHLIKTRGQQVTLRCSPKSGHDTVSWYQQALGQGPQFIFQYYEEEERQRGNFPDRFSGHQFPNYSSELNVNALLLGDSALYLCAGGQRNTGELFFGEGSRLTVL.

The V gene is TRBV7-2, the J gene TRBJ2-3; 9 bases map to TRBD2. Looked up from germline, CDR1 is SGHTA and CDR2 is FQGNSA. The CDR3 runs to 17 residues. V dropped 5 bases and J dropped 2; count of bases not matched to a gene: 11. CDR3 in amino acids: CASSPRWRGRVTDTQYF. CDR3 nucleotides: TGTGCCAGCAGCCCCCGATGGCGCGGGAGGGTCACAGATACGCAGTATTTT.

This clone showed up just a few times. This sequence joins TRBV7-9 and TRBJ1-2, with D perhaps TRBD1 (5 bases). The length of the CDR3 is 13 residues. Deletions cut 5 bases from V and 4 bases from J, with 11 bases between. Looked up from germline, CDR1 is SEHNR and CDR2 is FQNEAQ (reference sequence). In nucleotides, the CDR3 is TGTGCCAGCAGCCCCGACAGCCGCTATGGCTACACCTTC. The encoded protein is CASSPDSRYGYTF.

This clone was found a few times. This chain joins TRBV30 and TRBJ1-3; 9 bases are a match to TRBD1. The CDR3 loop spans 13 amino acids. CDR1 and CDR2 from the germline V gene are GTSNPN and SVGIG (reference sequence). The J segment lost 3 bases and the V segment lost 8 bases, leaving 5 bases of the junction unmatched. The DNA for the CDR3 is TGTGCCCGTGGGACAGGGAATGGAAACACCATATATTTT. Protein sequence: CARGTGNGNTIYF.

This rearrangement joins TRBV28 to TRBJ2-2, with D perhaps TRBD1 (6 bases). This CDR3 has 16 amino acids. Germline CDR1 MDHEN, CDR2 SYDVKM. Trimming removed 6 bases from V and 4 bases from J, with 18 bases in between. The CDR3 here is CASSPYWGRGTGELFF. The CDR3 nucleotides read TGTGCCAGCAGCCCTTACTGGGGGCGCGGCACCGGGGAGCTGTTTTTT.

This clone has only a few counts. This chain uses TRBV30 with TRBJ2-7; tentatively, D is TRBD2 (5 bases). The CDR3 spans 14 residues. The V gene lost 0 bases and the J gene lost 6 bases, with 15 bases spanning the gap. Germline V lookup: CDR1 GTSNPN, CDR2 SVGIG (reference sequence). The CDR3 region has the DNA TGTGCCTGGAGTGTACTTCGGGGATCGGGCGAGCAGTACTTC. This sequence encodes CAWSVLRGSGEQYF.

This clone was seen more than once but under ten times. The chain joins TRBV28 to TRBJ2-5; D is unclear. The CDR3 loop spans 12 amino acids. Germline lookup yields CDR1 MDHEN and CDR2 SYDVKM. The V end lost 7 bases, the J end lost 1 base, and 7 bases lay between the germline ends. CDR3 bases: TGTGCCAGCAACGAAAGCCAAGAGACCCAGTACTTC. Its protein is CASNESQETQYF.

This clone was observed a few times. V usage is TRBV7-2 and J usage is TRBJ2-7; perhaps TRBD2 as D (6 bases). CDR3 length: 15 residues. The V and J ends lost 4 bases and 2 bases respectively, with 15 bases between them. Germline V gene sequence: CDR1 SGHTA, CDR2 FQGNSA. In DNA, the CDR3 is TGTGCCAGCAGCTCCCCGGCGGGGCGGGCCTACGAGCAGTACTTC. Translating gives CASSSPAGRAYEQYF. The full variable domain, rest sourced from reference TRBV7-2 and TRBJ2-7, is GAGVSQSPSNKVTEKGKDVELRCDPISGHTALYWYRQSLGQGLEFLIYFQGNSAPDKSGLPSDRFSAERTGGSVSTLTIQRTQQEDSAVYLCASSSPAGRAYEQYFGPGTRLTVT.

V usage is TRBV7-9 and J usage is TRBJ1-2; tentative D call: TRBD1 (6 bases). This CDR3 has 14 residues. V was pared by 5 bases and J by 5 bases, with 15 bases between. In germline, CDR1 is SEHNR, CDR2 FQNEAQ (reference sequence). The chain's CDR3 is CASSLMDSEYGYTF. The CDR3 DNA is TGTGCCAGCAGCCTCATGGACAGCGAATATGGCTACACCTTC.

The gene calls are TRBV27 and TRBJ2-7; 8 positions agree with TRBD2. V lost 3 bases, J lost 2 bases, and 6 bases stayed unmatched. Per germline, CDR1 MNHEY and CDR2 SMNVEV (reference sequence). This CDR3 is 15 amino acids long. The CDR3: CASSFNLAGAYEQYF. The CDR3 region has the DNA TGTGCCAGCAGTTTTAACCTAGCGGGTGCCTACGAGCAGTACTTC.

The genes are TRBV7-9 and TRBJ1-1; 10 bases are a match to TRBD1. Looked up from germline, CDR1 is SEHNR and CDR2 is FQNEAQ (reference sequence). The CDR3 is 14 residues long. V shed 5 bases, J shed 5 bases, and the junction held 5 bases outside the gene matches. The CDR3: CASSRDRGWTEAFF. In DNA form, the CDR3 reads TGTGCCAGCAGCCGGGACAGGGGATGGACTGAAGCTTTCTTT.

This chain's CDR3 is CASSTRGARRTEAFF. The CDR3 nucleotides read TGTGCCAGCAGCACTAGGGGGGCTCGGCGTACTGAAGCTTTCTTT. The V call is TRBV7-6, the J call TRBJ1-1, with D maybe TRBD1 (6 bases). Trimming left V 5 bases short and J 5 bases short, with 18 bases between. Germline V gene sequence: CDR1 SGHVS, CDR2 FNYEAQ. The CDR3 spans 15 residues.

This chain links TRBV5-1 with TRBJ1-1; D ambiguous. The CDR3 sequence is 13 residues long. The germline gives CDR1 SGHRS, CDR2 YFSETQ. The ends were cut back, 0 bases at V and 4 bases at J, with 7 bases in the middle. CDR3 sequence reads: CASSLDVITEAFF. CDR3 DNA: TGCGCCAGCAGCTTGGACGTGATCACTGAAGCTTTCTTT. The full variable domain, rest sourced from reference TRBV5-1 and TRBJ1-1, is KAGVTQTPRYLIKTRGQQVTLSCSPISGHRSVSWYQQTPGQGLQFLFEYFSETQRNKGNFPGRFSGRQFSNSRSEMNVSTLELGDSALYLCASSLDVITEAFFGQGTRLTVV.

On this clone itself: The junction departs from germline at one end; a sequencing error may be responsible. The J gene is TRBJ2-6, the V gene TRBV27, with D perhaps matching TRBD1 (5 bases). Germline-derived CDR1 and CDR2 are MNHEY and SMNVEV (reference sequence). CDR3 length equals 16 residues. The CDR3 is CASSLSGLPGANVLTF. In DNA form, the CDR3 reads TGTGCCAGCAGTTTATCGGGCTTGCCTGGGGCCAACGTCTTGACTTTC.

This clone was picked up a small number of times. The chain employs TRBV30 and TRBJ1-5, with D perhaps TRBD1 (5 bases). The germline CDR1 and CDR2 sequences are GTSNPN and SVGIG (reference sequence). Trimming removed 0 bases from V and 3 bases from J, with 6 bases in between. The CDR3 is made up of 13 amino acids. The CDR3 DNA reads as TGTGCCTGGAGTGTAGGGGACAATCAGCCCCAGCATTTT. Translating gives CAWSVGDNQPQHF. Combining the CDR3 with reference TRBV30 and TRBJ1-5 gives the whole variable domain SQTIHQWPATLVQPVGSPLSLECTVEGTSNPNLYWYRQAAGRGLQLLFYSVGIGQISSEVPQNLSASRPQDRQFILSSKKLLLSDSGFYLCAWSVGDNQPQHFGDGTRLSIL.

The V gene is TRBV6-6, the J gene TRBJ1-4, with D possibly being TRBD1 (6 bases). CDR3 length equals 15 residues. The germline V gene encodes CDR1 MNHNY and CDR2 SVGAGI (reference sequence). Trimming took 6 bases from V and 7 from J, leaving 18 bases between them. CDR3 protein: CASRSIQGIGEKLFF. CDR3 in DNA: TGTGCCAGCAGGTCCATCCAGGGGATTGGTGAAAAACTGTTTTTT.